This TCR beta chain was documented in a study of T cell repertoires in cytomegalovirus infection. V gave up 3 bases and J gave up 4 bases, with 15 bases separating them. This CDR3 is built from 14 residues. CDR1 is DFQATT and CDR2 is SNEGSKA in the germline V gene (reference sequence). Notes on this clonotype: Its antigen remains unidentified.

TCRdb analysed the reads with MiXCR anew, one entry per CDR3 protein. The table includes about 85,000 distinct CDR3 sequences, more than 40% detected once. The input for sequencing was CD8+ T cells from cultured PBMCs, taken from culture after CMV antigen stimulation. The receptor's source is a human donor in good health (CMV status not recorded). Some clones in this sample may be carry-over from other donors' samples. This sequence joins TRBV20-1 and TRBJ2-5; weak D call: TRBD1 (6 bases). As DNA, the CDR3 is TGCAGTGCTAGCTTAAACAGGGAGAGAGAGACCCAGTACTTC. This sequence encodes CSASLNRERETQYF.